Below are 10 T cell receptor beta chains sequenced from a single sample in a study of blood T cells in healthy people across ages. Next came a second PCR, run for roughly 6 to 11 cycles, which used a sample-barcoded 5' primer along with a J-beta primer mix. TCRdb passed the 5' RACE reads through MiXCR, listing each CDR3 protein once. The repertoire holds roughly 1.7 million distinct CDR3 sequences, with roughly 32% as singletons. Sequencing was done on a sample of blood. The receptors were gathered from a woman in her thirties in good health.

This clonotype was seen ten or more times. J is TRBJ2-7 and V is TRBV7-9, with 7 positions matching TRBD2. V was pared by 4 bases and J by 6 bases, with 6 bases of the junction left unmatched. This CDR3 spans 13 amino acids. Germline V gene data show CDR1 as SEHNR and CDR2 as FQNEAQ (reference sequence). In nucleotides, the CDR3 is TGTGCCAGCAGCTACCTAGCGGTGGGCGAGCAGTACTTC. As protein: CASSYLAVGEQYF.

The CDR3: CASSYTPRGQNQPQHF. In nucleotides, the CDR3 is TGTGCCAGCAGCTACACCCCGCGAGGGCAGAATCAGCCCCAGCATTTT. The rearrangement links TRBV5-8 to TRBJ1-5, with unresolved D. CDR3 size: 16 residues. Germline V gene sequence: CDR1 SGHTS, CDR2 YDEGEE. The ends were cut back, 3 bases at V and 4 bases at J, with 17 bases in the middle.

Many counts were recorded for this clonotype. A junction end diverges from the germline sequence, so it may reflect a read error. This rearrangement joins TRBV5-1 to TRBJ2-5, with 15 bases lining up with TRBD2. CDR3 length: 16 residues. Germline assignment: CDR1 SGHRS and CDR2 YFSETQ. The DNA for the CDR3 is TGTGCCAGCACCCCGGGACTAGCGGGAGGTAGGGAGACCCAGTACTTC. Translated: CASTPGLAGGRETQYF. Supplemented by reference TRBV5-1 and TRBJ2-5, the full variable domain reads KAGVTQTPRYLIKTRGQQVTLSCSPISGHRSVSWYQQTPGQGLQFLFEYFSETQRNKGNFPGRFSGRQFSNSRSEMNVSTLELGDSALYLCASTPGLAGGRETQYFGPGTRLLVL.

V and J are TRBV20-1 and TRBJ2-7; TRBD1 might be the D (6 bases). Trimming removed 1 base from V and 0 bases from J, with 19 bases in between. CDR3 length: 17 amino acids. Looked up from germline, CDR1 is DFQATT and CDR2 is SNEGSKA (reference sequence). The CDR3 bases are TGCAGTGCTAGAGCGGGCAGGGGCCTCGATAACTCCTACGAGCAGTACTTC. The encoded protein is CSARAGRGLDNSYEQYF.

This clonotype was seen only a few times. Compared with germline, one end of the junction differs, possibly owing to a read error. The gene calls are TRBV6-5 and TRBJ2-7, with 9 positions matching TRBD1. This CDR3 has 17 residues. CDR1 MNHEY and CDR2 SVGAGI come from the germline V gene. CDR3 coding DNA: TGTGCCAGCAGATACTCCGAGGACAGGGGCTATTCCTACGAGCAGTACTTC. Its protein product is CASRYSEDRGYSYEQYF.

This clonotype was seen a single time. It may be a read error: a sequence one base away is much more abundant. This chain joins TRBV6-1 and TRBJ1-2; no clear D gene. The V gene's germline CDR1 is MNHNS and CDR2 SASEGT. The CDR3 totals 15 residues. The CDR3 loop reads CAGRSRSGSNYGYTF. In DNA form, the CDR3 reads TGTGCCGGCAGGAGTAGGTCTGGATCTAACTATGGCTACACCTTC.

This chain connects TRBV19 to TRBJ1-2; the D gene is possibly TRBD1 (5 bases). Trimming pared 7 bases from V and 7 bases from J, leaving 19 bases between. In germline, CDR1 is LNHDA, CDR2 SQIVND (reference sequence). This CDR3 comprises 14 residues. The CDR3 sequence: CASNSQEPDVGYTF. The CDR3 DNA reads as TGTGCCAGTAACTCACAGGAGCCTGACGTTGGCTACACCTTC.

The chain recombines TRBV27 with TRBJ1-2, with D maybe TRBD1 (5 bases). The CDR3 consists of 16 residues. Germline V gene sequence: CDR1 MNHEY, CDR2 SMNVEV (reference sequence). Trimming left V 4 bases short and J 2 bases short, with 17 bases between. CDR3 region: CASSSVGDLGNYGYTF. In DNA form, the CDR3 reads TGTGCCAGCAGTTCAGTGGGGGACCTAGGAAACTATGGCTACACCTTC.

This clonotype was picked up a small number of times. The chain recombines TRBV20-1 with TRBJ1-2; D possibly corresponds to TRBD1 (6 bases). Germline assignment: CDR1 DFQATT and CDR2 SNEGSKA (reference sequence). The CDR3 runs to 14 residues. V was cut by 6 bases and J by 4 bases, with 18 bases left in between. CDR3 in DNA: TGCAGTGCCCCCGAGGGGGGAACGGGCTATGGCTACACCTTC. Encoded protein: CSAPEGGTGYGYTF.

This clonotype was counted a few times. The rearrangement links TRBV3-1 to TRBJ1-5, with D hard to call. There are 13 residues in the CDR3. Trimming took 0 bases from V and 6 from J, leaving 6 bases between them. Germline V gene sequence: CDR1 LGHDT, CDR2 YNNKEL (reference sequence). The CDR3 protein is CASSQDQTQPQHF. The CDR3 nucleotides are TGTGCCAGCAGCCAAGACCAAACTCAGCCCCAGCATTTT.